This TCR beta chain was found in a study of T cell changes during pregnancy in multiple sclerosis. Sequencing used immunoSEQ multiplex PCR; TCRdb keeps in-frame clones, though not all of them. The sample yields some 110,000 clones, around nine tenths seen once. Trimming took off 0 bases at V and 10 bases at J, with 10 bases between the two ends. This CDR3 has 13 amino acids. CDR1 is MGHRA and CDR2 is YSYEKL in the germline V gene. This chain connects TRBV4-1 to TRBJ2-1; D uncertain. The receptor's source is a female donor with multiple sclerosis, enrolled in a pregnancy study. The material sequenced was peripheral blood, taken in the third trimester of pregnancy. In DNA form, the CDR3 reads TGCGCCAGCAGCCAAGATCTACTAAGGGAGCAGTTCTTC. Its translation: CASSQDLLREQFF.